The rows below give T cell receptor beta chains drawn from one sample of a study of blood T cell repertoires in COVID-19. Sequencing was performed with immunoSEQ multiplex PCR; in TCRdb, only in-frame clones are kept and a portion is missing. The data show roughly 250,000 clones, with about 89% seen just once and around 0.84% held by the top ten. The sequencing sample was made of peripheral blood. These receptors originate from a man younger than 40 with acute or convalescent COVID-19. Both conserved end residues are part of each CDR3. A D gene is named only where the DNA matches it firmly. Clone size is shown for a subset of rows, as once, few, many or a class of expanded clone.

j_call: TRBJ2-2; v_call: TRBV7-9; d_call: TRBD2; clone_size: once; cdr3_aa: CASSLAGGGNTGELFF; cdr3_nt: TGTGCCAGCAGCCTCGCGGGCGGGGGAAACACCGGGGAGCTGTTTTTT
j_call: TRBJ1-6; v_call: TRBV20-1; d_call: TRBD1; clone_size: -; cdr3_aa: CSASVDRGLSPLHF; cdr3_nt: TGCAGTGCTAGTGTTGACAGGGGGCTTTCACCCCTCCACTTT
j_call: TRBJ1-1; v_call: TRBV19; d_call: TRBD1; clone_size: -; cdr3_aa: CASSLGQRALEAFF; cdr3_nt: TGTGCCAGTAGTTTGGGACAGCGAGCGCTTGAAGCTTTCTTT
j_call: TRBJ2-3; v_call: TRBV7-9; d_call: TRBD1; clone_size: -; cdr3_aa: CASSEDRQGGDTQYF; cdr3_nt: TGTGCCAGCAGCGAAGACAGACAGGGTGGAGATACGCAGTATTTT
j_call: TRBJ2-7; v_call: TRBV30; d_call: TRBD2; clone_size: -; cdr3_aa: CAWPRGGADSYEQYF; cdr3_nt: TGTGCCTGGCCCCGGGGGGGGGCCGACTCCTACGAGCAGTACTTC
j_call: TRBJ1-1; v_call: TRBV19; d_call: TRBD1; clone_size: -; cdr3_aa: CASSIRRTGWDSTEAFF; cdr3_nt: TGTGCCAGTAGTATTCGGCGGACAGGCTGGGATAGCACTGAAGCTTTCTTT
j_call: TRBJ1-2; v_call: TRBV11-2; d_call: TRBD1; clone_size: -; cdr3_aa: CASSSHRGRNYGYTF; cdr3_nt: TGTGCCAGCAGCTCCCACAGGGGTAGGAACTATGGCTACACCTTC
j_call: TRBJ2-7; v_call: TRBV5-6; d_call: TRBD1; clone_size: -; cdr3_aa: CASSRQGYEQYF; cdr3_nt: TGTGCCAGCAGCAGACAGGGCTACGAGCAGTACTTC
j_call: TRBJ1-3; v_call: TRBV4-1; d_call: -; clone_size: -; cdr3_aa: CASSPRDRNSGNTIYF; cdr3_nt: TGCGCCAGCAGCCCTAGAGATCGTAACTCTGGAAACACCATATATTTT
j_call: TRBJ1-4; v_call: TRBV7-8; d_call: TRBD1; clone_size: once; cdr3_aa: CASSANRGRNEKLFF; cdr3_nt: TGTGCCAGCAGCGCCAACAGGGGGAGAAATGAAAAACTGTTTTTT
j_call: TRBJ2-3; v_call: TRBV18; d_call: TRBD1; clone_size: once; cdr3_aa: CASSLTGGSTDTQYF; cdr3_nt: TGTGCCAGCTCCCTTACAGGGGGTTCCACAGATACGCAGTATTTT
j_call: TRBJ1-2; v_call: TRBV3-1/TRBV3-2; d_call: -; clone_size: -; cdr3_aa: CASSQIGGGRFYGYTF; cdr3_nt: TGTGCCAGCAGCCAAATCGGCGGGGGACGCTTCTATGGCTACACCTTC
j_call: TRBJ1-5; v_call: TRBV10-3; d_call: TRBD1; clone_size: -; cdr3_aa: CAISRGTGGSNQPQHF; cdr3_nt: TGTGCCATCAGTCGAGGGACAGGGGGAAGCAATCAGCCCCAGCATTTT
j_call: TRBJ1-5; v_call: TRBV28; d_call: -; clone_size: -; cdr3_aa: CASSGGTDNQPQHF; cdr3_nt: TGTGCCAGCAGTGGCGGGACTGACAATCAGCCCCAGCATTTT
j_call: TRBJ2-3; v_call: TRBV30; d_call: TRBD2; clone_size: -; cdr3_aa: CAWQGLAGTDTQYF; cdr3_nt: TGTGCCTGGCAGGGACTAGCGGGCACAGATACGCAGTATTTT
j_call: TRBJ2-3; v_call: TRBV9; d_call: TRBD2; clone_size: -; cdr3_aa: CASRVSGTSRGTDTQYF; cdr3_nt: TGTGCCAGCAGGGTCTCCGGGACTAGCAGGGGCACAGATACGCAGTATTTT
j_call: TRBJ2-7; v_call: TRBV13; d_call: TRBD1; clone_size: -; cdr3_aa: CASSVNRGSEQYF; cdr3_nt: TGTGCCAGCAGCGTTAACAGGGGATCCGAGCAGTACTTC
j_call: TRBJ1-3; v_call: TRBV28; d_call: -; clone_size: -; cdr3_aa: CASSYPRRVDTIYF; cdr3_nt: TGTGCCAGCAGTTATCCACGCCGCGTCGACACCATATATTTT
j_call: TRBJ2-2; v_call: TRBV29-1; d_call: TRBD2; clone_size: -; cdr3_aa: CSGGRAGELFF; cdr3_nt: TGCAGCGGAGGGAGGGCCGGGGAGCTGTTTTTT
j_call: TRBJ2-1; v_call: TRBV24-1; d_call: TRBD2; clone_size: -; cdr3_aa: CATSTSGLNNEQFF; cdr3_nt: TGTGCCACCTCGACTAGCGGGTTGAACAATGAGCAGTTCTTC